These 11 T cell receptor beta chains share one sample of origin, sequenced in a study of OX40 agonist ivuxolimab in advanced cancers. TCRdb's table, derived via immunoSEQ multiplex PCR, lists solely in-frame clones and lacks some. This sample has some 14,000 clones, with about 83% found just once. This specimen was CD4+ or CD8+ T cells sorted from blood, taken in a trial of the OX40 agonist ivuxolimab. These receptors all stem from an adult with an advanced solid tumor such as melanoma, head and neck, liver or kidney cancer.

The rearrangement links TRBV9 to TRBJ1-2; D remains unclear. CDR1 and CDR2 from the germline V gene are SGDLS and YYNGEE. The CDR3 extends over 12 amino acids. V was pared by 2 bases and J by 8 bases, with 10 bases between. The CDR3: CASSVGAGGYTF. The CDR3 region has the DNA TGTGCCAGCAGCGTCGGAGCTGGGGGCTACACCTTC.

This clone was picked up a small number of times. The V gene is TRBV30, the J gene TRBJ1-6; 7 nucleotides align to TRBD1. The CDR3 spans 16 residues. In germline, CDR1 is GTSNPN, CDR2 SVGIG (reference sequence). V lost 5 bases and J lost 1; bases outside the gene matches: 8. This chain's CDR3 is CAWDRAGGSYNSPLHF. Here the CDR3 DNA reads TGTGCCTGGGACAGGGCCGGAGGATCCTATAATTCACCCCTCCACTTT.

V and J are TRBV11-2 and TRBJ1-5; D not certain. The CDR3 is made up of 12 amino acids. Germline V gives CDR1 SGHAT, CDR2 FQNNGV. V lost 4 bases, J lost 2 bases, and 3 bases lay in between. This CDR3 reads CASSSGNQPQHF. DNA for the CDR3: TGTGCCAGCAGCTCAGGCAATCAGCCCCAGCATTTT.

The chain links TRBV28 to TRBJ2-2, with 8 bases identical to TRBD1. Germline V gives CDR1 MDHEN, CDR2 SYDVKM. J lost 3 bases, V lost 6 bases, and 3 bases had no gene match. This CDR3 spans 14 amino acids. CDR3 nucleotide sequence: TGTGCCAGCAGGACAGGGGAGCACACCGGGGAGCTGTTTTTT. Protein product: CASRTGEHTGELFF.

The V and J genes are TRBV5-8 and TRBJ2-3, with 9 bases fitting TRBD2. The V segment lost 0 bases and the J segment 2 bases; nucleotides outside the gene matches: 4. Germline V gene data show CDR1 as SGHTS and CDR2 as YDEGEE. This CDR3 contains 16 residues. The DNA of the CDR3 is TGTGCCAGCAGCTTGGGACTAGCGGAAACCACAGATACGCAGTATTTT. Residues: CASSLGLAETTDTQYF.

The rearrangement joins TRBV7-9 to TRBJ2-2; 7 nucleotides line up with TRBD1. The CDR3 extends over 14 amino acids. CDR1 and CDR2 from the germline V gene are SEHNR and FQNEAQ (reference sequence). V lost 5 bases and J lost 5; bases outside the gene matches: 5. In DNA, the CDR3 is TGTGCCAGCAGCCGCCTGACAGGGACCGGGGAGCTGTTTTTT. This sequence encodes CASSRLTGTGELFF.

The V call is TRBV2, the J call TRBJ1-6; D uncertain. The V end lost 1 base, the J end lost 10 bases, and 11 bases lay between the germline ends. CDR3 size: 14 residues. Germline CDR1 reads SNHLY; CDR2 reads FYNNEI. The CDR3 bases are TGTGCCAGCAGTGAAGAGGGCAGGAGGTCACCCCTCCACTTT. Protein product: CASSEEGRRSPLHF.

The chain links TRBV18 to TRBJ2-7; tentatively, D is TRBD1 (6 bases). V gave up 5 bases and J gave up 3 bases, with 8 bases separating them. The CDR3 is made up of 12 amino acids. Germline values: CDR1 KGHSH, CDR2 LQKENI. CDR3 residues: CASSGTLYEQYF. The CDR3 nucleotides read TGTGCCAGCTCAGGGACACTCTACGAGCAGTACTTC. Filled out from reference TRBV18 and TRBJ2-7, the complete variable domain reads NAGVMQNPRHLVRRRGQEARLRCSPMKGHSHVYWYRQLPEEGLKFMVYLQKENIIDESGMPKERFSAEFPKEGPSILRIQQVVRGDSAAYFCASSGTLYEQYFGPGTRLTVT.

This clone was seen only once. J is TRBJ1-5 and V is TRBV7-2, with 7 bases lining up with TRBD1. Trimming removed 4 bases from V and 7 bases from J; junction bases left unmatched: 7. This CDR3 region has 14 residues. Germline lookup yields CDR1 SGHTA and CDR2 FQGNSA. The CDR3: CASSSSQGGQPQHF. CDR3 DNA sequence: TGTGCCAGCAGCTCAAGTCAGGGGGGACAGCCCCAGCATTTT.

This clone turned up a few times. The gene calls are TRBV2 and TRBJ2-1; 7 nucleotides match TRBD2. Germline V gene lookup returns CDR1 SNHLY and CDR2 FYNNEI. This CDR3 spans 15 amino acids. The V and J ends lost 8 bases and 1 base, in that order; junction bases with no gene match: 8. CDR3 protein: CASRTGGWSYNEQFF. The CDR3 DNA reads TGTGCCAGCCGGACCGGGGGGTGGTCCTACAATGAGCAGTTCTTC.

This CDR3 reads CASGLSPANMNTEAFF. For the CDR3, the DNA is TGTGCTAGTGGTTTGAGTCCAGCAAACATGAACACTGAAGCTTTCTTT. V is TRBV12-5 and J is TRBJ1-1; D call uncertain. From germline, CDR1 is LGHNT and CDR2 FRNRAP. The CDR3 is made up of 16 amino acids. The V and J ends lost 2 bases and 0 bases respectively, with 13 bases between them.